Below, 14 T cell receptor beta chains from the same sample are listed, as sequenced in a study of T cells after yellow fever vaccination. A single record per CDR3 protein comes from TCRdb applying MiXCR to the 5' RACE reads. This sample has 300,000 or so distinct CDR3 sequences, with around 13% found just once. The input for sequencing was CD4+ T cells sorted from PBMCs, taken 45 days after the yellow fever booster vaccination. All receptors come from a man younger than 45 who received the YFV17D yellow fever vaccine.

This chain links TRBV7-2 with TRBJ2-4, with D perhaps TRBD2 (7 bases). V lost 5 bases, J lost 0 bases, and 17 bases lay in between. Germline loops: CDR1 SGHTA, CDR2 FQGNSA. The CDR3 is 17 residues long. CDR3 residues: CASSPLQGLLAKNIQYF. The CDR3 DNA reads TGTGCCAGCAGCCCCTTACAGGGACTACTAGCCAAAAACATTCAGTACTTC.

CDR3 amino acids: CSARQGSGNYGYTF. The CDR3 DNA is TGCAGCGCTAGACAGGGGAGCGGTAACTATGGCTACACCTTC. The chain employs TRBV29-1 and TRBJ1-2; 8 bases fit TRBD1. Losses at the gene ends were 7 bases for V and 1 base for J; bases not matched to a gene: 8. Germline V gives CDR1 SQVTM, CDR2 ANQGSEA. CDR3 length: 14 amino acids. Looking up the rest from reference TRBV29-1 and TRBJ1-2 gives the full variable domain: SAVISQKPSRDICQRGTSLTIQCQVDSQVTMMFWYRQQPGQSLTLIATANQGSEATYESGFVIDKFPISRPNLTFSTLTVSNMSPEDSSIYLCSARQGSGNYGYTFGSGTRLTVV.

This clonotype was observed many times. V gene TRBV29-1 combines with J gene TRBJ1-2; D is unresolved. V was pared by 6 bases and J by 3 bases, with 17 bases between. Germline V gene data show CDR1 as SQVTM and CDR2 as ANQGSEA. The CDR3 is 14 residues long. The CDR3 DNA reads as TGCAGCGTCGTCGTCCCGGGGAGGGACTATGGCTACACCTTC. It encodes CSVVVPGRDYGYTF. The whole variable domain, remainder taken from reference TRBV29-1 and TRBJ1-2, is SAVISQKPSRDICQRGTSLTIQCQVDSQVTMMFWYRQQPGQSLTLIATANQGSEATYESGFVIDKFPISRPNLTFSTLTVSNMSPEDSSIYLCSVVVPGRDYGYTFGSGTRLTVV.

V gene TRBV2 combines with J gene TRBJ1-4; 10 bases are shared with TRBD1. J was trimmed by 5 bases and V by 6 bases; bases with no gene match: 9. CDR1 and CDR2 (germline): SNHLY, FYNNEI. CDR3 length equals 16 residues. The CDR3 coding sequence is TGTGCCAGCAGCTCTCGGGACAGGGGACAAAATGAAAAACTGTTTTTT. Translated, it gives CASSSRDRGQNEKLFF.

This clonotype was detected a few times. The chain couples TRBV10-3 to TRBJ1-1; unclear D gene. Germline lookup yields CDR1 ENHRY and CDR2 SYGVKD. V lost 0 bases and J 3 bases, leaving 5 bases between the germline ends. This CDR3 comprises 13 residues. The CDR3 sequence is CAISESRDTEAFF. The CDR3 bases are TGTGCCATCAGTGAGTCGAGGGACACTGAAGCTTTCTTT.

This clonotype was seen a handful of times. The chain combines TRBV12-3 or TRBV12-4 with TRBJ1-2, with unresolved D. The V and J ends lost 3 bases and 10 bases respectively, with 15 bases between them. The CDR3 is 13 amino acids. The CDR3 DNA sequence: TGTGCCAGCAGTTTTAGAGAAGACCGGTCCTACACCTTC. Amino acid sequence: CASSFREDRSYTF.

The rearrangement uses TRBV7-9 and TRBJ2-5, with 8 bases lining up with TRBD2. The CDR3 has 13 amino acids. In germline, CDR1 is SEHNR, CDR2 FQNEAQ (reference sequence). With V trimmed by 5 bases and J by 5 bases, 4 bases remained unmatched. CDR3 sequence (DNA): TGTGCCAGCAGCCGGGAGCGGGGGGAGACCCAGTACTTC. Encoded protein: CASSRERGETQYF.

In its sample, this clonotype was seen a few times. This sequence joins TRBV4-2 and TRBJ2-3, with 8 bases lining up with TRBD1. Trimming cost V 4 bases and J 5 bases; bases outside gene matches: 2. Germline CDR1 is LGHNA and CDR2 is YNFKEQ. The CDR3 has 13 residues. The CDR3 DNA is TGTGCCAGCAGCCCAGGGGGCAAAGATACGCAGTATTTT. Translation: CASSPGGKDTQYF.

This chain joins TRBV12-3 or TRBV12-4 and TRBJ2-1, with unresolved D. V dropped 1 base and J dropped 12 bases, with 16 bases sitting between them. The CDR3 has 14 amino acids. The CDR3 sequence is CASSLGPLPVGQFF. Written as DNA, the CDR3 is TGTGCCAGCAGTTTAGGGCCCCTTCCGGTGGGGCAGTTCTTC.

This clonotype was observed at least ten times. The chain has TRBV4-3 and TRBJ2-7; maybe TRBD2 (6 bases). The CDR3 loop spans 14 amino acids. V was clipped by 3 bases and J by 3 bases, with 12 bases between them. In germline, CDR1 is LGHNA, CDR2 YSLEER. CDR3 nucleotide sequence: TGCGCCAGCAGCCAGGCGGGATCCGGCTACGAGCAGTACTTC. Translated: CASSQAGSGYEQYF.

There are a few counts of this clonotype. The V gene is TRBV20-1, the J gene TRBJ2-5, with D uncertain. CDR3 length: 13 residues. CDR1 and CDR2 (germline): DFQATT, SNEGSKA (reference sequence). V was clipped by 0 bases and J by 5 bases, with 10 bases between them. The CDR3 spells CSARDSRAETQYF. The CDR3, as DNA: TGCAGTGCTAGAGACTCCCGGGCCGAGACCCAGTACTTC.

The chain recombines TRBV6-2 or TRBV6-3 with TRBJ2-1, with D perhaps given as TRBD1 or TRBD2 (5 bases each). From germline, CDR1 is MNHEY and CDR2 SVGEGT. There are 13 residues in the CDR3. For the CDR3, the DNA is TGTGCGTACCGGGACCAAACCTACAATGAGCAGTTCTTC. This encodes CAYRDQTYNEQFF.

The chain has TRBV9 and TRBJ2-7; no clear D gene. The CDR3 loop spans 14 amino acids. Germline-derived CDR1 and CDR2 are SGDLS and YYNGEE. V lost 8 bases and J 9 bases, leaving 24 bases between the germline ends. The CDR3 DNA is TGTGCCAGGACTGGCGGCGGCTCTTGCTTTGGGCAGTACTTC. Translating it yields CARTGGGSCFGQYF.

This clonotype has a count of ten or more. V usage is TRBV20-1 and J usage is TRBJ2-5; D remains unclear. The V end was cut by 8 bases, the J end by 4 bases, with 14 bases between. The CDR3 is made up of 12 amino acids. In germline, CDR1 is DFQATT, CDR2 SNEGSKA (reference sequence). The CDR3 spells CSHKRTRETQYF. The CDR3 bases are TGCAGTCACAAAAGGACGAGAGAGACCCAGTACTTC.